This T cell receptor beta chain was sequenced for a study of blood T cell repertoires in COVID-19. Whole-study context: The cDNA or gDNA used as material had been derived from T cells, B-cell-depleted T cells, or PBMCs.

A Seattle source enrolled patients during active infection and followed them longitudinally. Germline values: CDR1 LNHDA, CDR2 SQIVND (reference sequence). This CDR3 has 15 residues. V was clipped by 6 bases and J by 1 base; unmatched bases: 4. TCRdb's copy holds only in-frame clones and misses some; the assay was immunoSEQ multiplex PCR. The data contain approximately 250,000 clones, about 87% of them singletons. Input material: peripheral blood. The chain has TRBV19 and TRBJ1-2; 11 bases map to TRBD1. The sequence came from an older woman with COVID-19, enrolled during active disease. The CDR3 bases are TGTGCCAGTAGGAAAGGGACAGGGGGTAACTATGGCTACACCTTC. Encoded protein: CASRKGTGGNYGYTF.